This T cell receptor (beta chain) was retrieved from a study of vaccination effects on CD4 cells after COVID-19. Study observations and caveats: Marked clonal contraction of both clone types appeared late after vaccination.

Generated by immunoSEQ multiplex PCR, the TCRdb table keeps only in-frame clones and is missing some. Of about 73,000 clones listed, around 74% were seen once; the top ten hold around 3.2%. V lost 4 bases, J lost 0 bases, and 3 bases lay in between. The CDR3 contains 12 residues. CDR1 is SGHTS and CDR2 is YDEGEE in the germline V gene. Regarding this clone: Antigen unknown.

Expansion with viral peptide pools was applied to antigen-specific CD4+ T cells by the ViraFEST assay prior to sequencing. After around ten days in culture, the CD4+ T cells were isolated. None of the vaccinated had previously contracted SARS-CoV-2, and their nucleocapsid antibodies tested negative. At days 3 and 7, half of the medium was exchanged for IL-2 medium. V usage is TRBV5-8 and J usage is TRBJ2-3; the D is unclear. This TCR came from a human donor who received a COVID-19 vaccine. The source material was CD4+ T cells from PBMCs cultured with HCoV-NL63 spike peptides, sampled before COVID-19 vaccination. As DNA, the CDR3 is TGTGCCAGCAGCGTTAGCACAGATACGCAGTATTTT. Translating it yields CASSVSTDTQYF.